This passage covers 30 T cell receptor beta chains from one sample sequenced in a study of cytomegalovirus exposure and HLA in healthy donors (dated by TCRdb to 2015 to 2018). The library relied on the immunoSEQ multiplex PCR assay. A mixture of 60 forward primers for TCR Vbeta segments and 13 reverse primers for TCR Jbeta segments was used in the multiplex PCR. TCRdb took over this immuneACCESS table, retaining in-frame rearrangements with V and J assigned. Such tables are incomplete; in checked studies, under half of the missing clones stem from an unresolved V gene, and the remainder is unexplained. The sample contains 85,000 to 100,000 clones, around three quarters of them found a single time. Clones ranked in the top ten supply roughly 8.4% of the sample. Sequencing was carried out using PBMCs. These receptors were obtained from a human donor in good health.

This clone showed up just a few times. V usage is TRBV29-1 and J usage is TRBJ1-1, with TRBD1 matching 10 bases. This CDR3 comprises 14 residues. CDR1 SQVTM and CDR2 ANQGSEA come from the germline V gene. Trimming removed 4 bases from V and 10 bases from J; junction bases left unmatched: 12. The CDR3 loop is CSVASRQGAVGAFF. The CDR3 DNA sequence: TGCAGCGTTGCGTCGCGACAGGGGGCGGTGGGAGCTTTCTTT.

This clone was counted only a few times. The chain uses TRBV6-5 and TRBJ2-7, with 8 nucleotides matching TRBD1. CDR1 is MNHEY and CDR2 is SVGAGI in the germline V gene. The CDR3 sequence is 15 residues long. V was clipped by 5 bases and J by 1 base; unmatched bases: 7. The CDR3 here is CASSIGQGTSYEQYF. The DNA for the CDR3 is TGTGCCAGCAGTATCGGACAGGGAACTTCCTACGAGCAGTACTTC.

This chain joins TRBV7-9 and TRBJ2-3, with 7 nucleotides matching TRBD2. The CDR3 consists of 15 residues. V shed 5 bases and J 2 bases; nucleotides not matched to a gene: 7. In germline, CDR1 is SEHNR, CDR2 FQNEAQ (reference sequence). The CDR3: CASSRAGGDTDTQYF. Here the CDR3 DNA reads TGTGCCAGCAGCCGGGCTGGGGGGGACACAGATACGCAGTATTTT.

This clone was seen a single time. The V and J genes are TRBV2 and TRBJ1-2; 7 bases agree with TRBD1. Germline V gene lookup returns CDR1 SNHLY and CDR2 FYNNEI. The CDR3 spans 14 residues. Trimming cost V 5 bases and J 4 bases; bases outside gene matches: 7. CDR3 nucleotides: TGTGCCAGCAGTCCTGGGACAGTCTCCTATGGCTACACCTTC. Protein sequence: CASSPGTVSYGYTF.

The chain joins TRBV10-3 to TRBJ2-7, with 10 positions matching TRBD1. Germline-derived CDR1 and CDR2 are ENHRY and SYGVKD. This CDR3 comprises 14 residues. Unmatched junction bases numbered 5, after V lost 6 bases and J lost 3 bases. The CDR3 DNA sequence: TGTGCCATCAGGGACGACAGGGGGCTCTACGAGCAGTACTTC. Amino acid sequence: CAIRDDRGLYEQYF.

This clone was detected a few times. The chain couples TRBV29-1 to TRBJ1-1; 7 bases align to TRBD1. V shed 7 bases and J 1 base; nucleotides not matched to a gene: 9. The CDR3 is made up of 14 amino acids. The germline V gene encodes CDR1 SQVTM and CDR2 ANQGSEA. The CDR3 reads CSGGSGQQNTEAFF. The CDR3 coding sequence is TGCAGCGGCGGATCGGGACAGCAGAACACTGAAGCTTTCTTT. Filled out from reference TRBV29-1 and TRBJ1-1, the complete variable domain reads SAVISQKPSRDICQRGTSLTIQCQVDSQVTMMFWYRQQPGQSLTLIATANQGSEATYESGFVIDKFPISRPNLTFSTLTVSNMSPEDSSIYLCSGGSGQQNTEAFFGQGTRLTVV.

This clone was counted once. The chain recombines TRBV7-2 with TRBJ2-1, with a possible D match to TRBD2 (6 bases). The CDR3 consists of 13 residues. The germline CDR1 and CDR2 sequences are SGHTA and FQGNSA. The V end lost 5 bases, the J end lost 9 bases, and 14 bases lay between the germline ends. DNA of the CDR3: TGTGCCAGCAGCGGGCCCGGGAGCCCTGAGCAGTTCTTC. Protein: CASSGPGSPEQFF.

This clone was seen once. The chain recombines TRBV25-1 with TRBJ2-5; the match to TRBD2 covers 7 bases. The J call may not be correct, given that the DNA end is closer to TRBJ2-7. From germline, CDR1 is MGHDK and CDR2 SYGVNS. The CDR3 runs 18 residues. DNA of the CDR3: TGTGCCAGCAGTGAATTTCCAGCGGGGTGGATAATATCCTACGAGCAGTACTTC. The encoded protein is CASSEFPAGWIISYEQYF.

This rearrangement joins TRBV6-1 to TRBJ2-3, with 8 bases identical to TRBD2. V lost 3 bases to trimming and J lost 4 bases; unmatched junction nucleotides: 12. CDR3 length: 17 amino acids. CDR1 and CDR2 from the germline V gene are MNHNS and SASEGT. This chain's CDR3 is CASSEPSSLGRADTQYF. In DNA, the CDR3 is TGTGCCAGCAGTGAGCCCTCTTCCCTCGGGAGGGCAGATACGCAGTATTTT.

V and J are TRBV19 and TRBJ2-1; the match to TRBD2 covers 12 bases. Losses at the gene ends were 6 bases for V and 7 bases for J; bases not matched to a gene: 7. CDR1 is LNHDA and CDR2 is SQIVND in the germline V gene (reference sequence). The CDR3 is made up of 15 amino acids. Written as DNA, the CDR3 is TGTGCCAGTAGCCCGACTAGCGGGAGTCAGAATGAGCAGTTCTTC. The encoded protein is CASSPTSGSQNEQFF.

The chain uses TRBV27 and TRBJ2-5; 7 nucleotides match TRBD1. The CDR3 runs to 13 residues. Germline CDR1 MNHEY, CDR2 SMNVEV (reference sequence). V lost 6 bases and J lost 5; bases outside the gene matches: 6. CDR3 DNA: TGTGCCAGCAGCCTAGACAGGGCTGAGACCCAGTACTTC. It translates to CASSLDRAETQYF.

The J gene is TRBJ2-5, the V gene TRBV9; 9 bases are a match to TRBD1. This CDR3 has 15 residues. The V segment lost 1 base and the J segment 5 bases; nucleotides outside the gene matches: 6. Germline V gives CDR1 SGDLS, CDR2 YYNGEE. CDR3 sequence (DNA): TGTGCCAGCAGCGTAAATACAGGGGGCGCGGAGACCCAGTACTTC. Its translation: CASSVNTGGAETQYF. The complete variable domain, with remaining parts taken from reference TRBV9 and TRBJ2-5, reads DSGVTQTPKHLITATGQRVTLRCSPRSGDLSVYWYQQSLDQGLQFLIQYYNGEERAKGNILERFSAQQFPDLHSELNLSSLELGDSALYFCASSVNTGGAETQYFGPGTRLLVL.

This clone occurred once. The chain is built from TRBV7-2 and TRBJ1-2; possible D gene TRBD1, 6 bases. Between the trimmed V and J ends, which lost 5 bases and 8 bases, there was a span of 12 bases. CDR1 is SGHTA, CDR2 FQGNSA, per germline. There are 12 residues in the CDR3. The CDR3 nucleotides read TGTGCCAGCAGCCGCGGGGGGCAAGGCTACACCTTC. Translating gives CASSRGGQGYTF.

This clone was observed once. This chain connects TRBV10-3 to TRBJ1-1, with TRBD1 as a possible D gene (6 bases). The CDR3 loop spans 15 amino acids. Trimming took 0 bases from V and 4 from J, leaving 12 bases between them. The V gene's germline CDR1 is ENHRY and CDR2 SYGVKD. CDR3 protein: CAISESQGSRTEAFF. In DNA, the CDR3 is TGTGCCATCAGTGAGTCTCAGGGGTCCCGCACTGAAGCTTTCTTT.

This sequence joins TRBV11-3 and TRBJ2-1; D might be TRBD1 (6 bases). The CDR3 runs 14 residues. V lost 6 bases and J lost 4, with 13 bases in between. Germline lookup yields CDR1 SGHNT and CDR2 YENEEA. The CDR3 sequence is CASSSGTLYNEQFF. Written as DNA, the CDR3 is TGTGCCAGCAGTTCCGGGACACTATACAATGAGCAGTTCTTC.

This rearrangement joins TRBV5-1 to TRBJ2-2; TRBD2 matches at 10 bases. CDR3 length: 15 residues. V gave up 4 bases and J gave up 3 bases; unmatched junction bases: 3. Germline assignment: CDR1 SGHRS and CDR2 YFSETQ. The CDR3 region is CASSPSGRDTGELFF. The CDR3 coding sequence is TGCGCCAGCAGCCCTAGCGGGAGAGACACCGGGGAGCTGTTTTTT.

This clone has more than one count but fewer than ten. The chain uses TRBV5-6 and TRBJ1-2, with 9 bases aligning to TRBD1. The CDR3 runs to 15 residues. The germline gives CDR1 SGHDT, CDR2 YYEEEE. The J segment lost 8 bases and the V segment lost 0 bases, leaving 8 bases of the junction unmatched. This chain's CDR3 is CASSLAPGQGAGYTF. The CDR3 DNA is TGTGCCAGCAGCTTGGCCCCGGGACAGGGAGCCGGCTACACCTTC.

The chain joins TRBV30 to TRBJ1-1, with D tentatively TRBD1 (5 bases). Per the germline V gene, CDR1 is GTSNPN and CDR2 is SVGIG (reference sequence). The germline V and J ends were trimmed by 4 bases and 0 bases, with 9 bases remaining between them. This CDR3 contains 13 residues. The CDR3 loop is CAWTQGMNTEAFF. The CDR3 DNA reads as TGTGCCTGGACGCAGGGTATGAACACTGAAGCTTTCTTT.

The chain couples TRBV9 to TRBJ2-3; a possible D gene is TRBD1 (6 bases). The germline gives CDR1 SGDLS, CDR2 YYNGEE. Between the trimmed V and J ends, which lost 3 bases and 1 base, there was a span of 9 bases. CDR3 size: 14 residues. The DNA for the CDR3 is TGTGCCAGCAGCGCAGGGGTTGGCACAGATACGCAGTATTTT. Translating it yields CASSAGVGTDTQYF.

A few counts support this clone. The chain links TRBV2 to TRBJ2-2, with 8 bases lining up with TRBD2. Germline-derived CDR1 and CDR2 are SNHLY and FYNNEI. The CDR3 has 13 amino acids. Unmatched junction bases numbered 4, after V lost 7 bases and J lost 6 bases. The CDR3 sequence is CASKAGRAGELFF. The CDR3 DNA follows: TGTGCCAGCAAAGCCGGGAGGGCCGGGGAGCTGTTTTTT.

The gene calls are TRBV5-6 and TRBJ2-3; 10 nucleotides match TRBD1. V shed 3 bases and J 0 bases; nucleotides not matched to a gene: 7. This CDR3 has 17 amino acids. CDR1 and CDR2 from the germline V gene are SGHDT and YYEEEE. CDR3 region: CASSYTRTGGSTDTQYF. Written as DNA, the CDR3 is TGTGCCAGCAGCTATACCCGGACAGGGGGTAGCACAGATACGCAGTATTTT.

This chain joins TRBV14 and TRBJ2-1; 10 nucleotides line up with TRBD2. The J segment lost 6 bases and the V segment lost 2 bases, leaving 4 bases of the junction unmatched. The length of the CDR3 is 15 residues. The germline CDR1 and CDR2 sequences are SGHDN and FVKESK. CDR3 loop: CASSQLAGVANEQFF. In DNA, the CDR3 is TGTGCCAGCAGCCAACTAGCGGGAGTAGCCAATGAGCAGTTCTTC.

V gene TRBV27 combines with J gene TRBJ2-1, with 14 positions matching TRBD2. Germline V gene data show CDR1 as MNHEY and CDR2 as SMNVEV (reference sequence). The CDR3 is 14 residues long. V trimming: 0 bases; J trimming: 14 bases; junction bases outside the gene matches: 3. The CDR3 spells CASSLSGTSGSKFF. DNA for the CDR3: TGTGCCAGCAGTTTATCCGGGACTAGCGGGAGTAAGTTCTTC.

The sample holds many counts of this clone. CDR3 nucleotides: TGTGCCAGCAGTATGGGGCTTAACTATGGCTACACCTTC. Its protein product is CASSMGLNYGYTF. V gene TRBV25-1 combines with J gene TRBJ1-2; maybe TRBD1 (5 bases). There are 13 residues in the CDR3. V gave up 5 bases and J gave up 1 base, with 8 bases separating them. CDR1 and CDR2 (germline): MGHDK, SYGVNS.

V usage is TRBV9 and J usage is TRBJ1-3; D gene ambiguous. V was cut by 1 base and J by 2 bases, with 7 bases left in between. The CDR3 loop spans 14 amino acids. The germline gives CDR1 SGDLS, CDR2 YYNGEE. CDR3 amino acids: CASSVSPAGNTIYF. In nucleotides, the CDR3 is TGTGCCAGCAGCGTATCCCCTGCTGGAAACACCATATATTTT.

The V and J genes are TRBV5-1 and TRBJ1-2; 7 positions match TRBD1. With V trimmed by 4 bases and J by 1 base, 4 bases remained unmatched. This CDR3 has 14 amino acids. Germline assignment: CDR1 SGHRS and CDR2 YFSETQ. CDR3 bases: TGCGCCAGCAGCCCCCGACAGGGTAACTATGGCTACACCTTC. Translated: CASSPRQGNYGYTF.

The DNA of the CDR3 is TGTGCCAGCAGCTTAAGGGGGCAGTACTCCTACAATGAGCAGTTCTTC. It translates to CASSLRGQYSYNEQFF. The chain combines TRBV7-8 with TRBJ2-1; 7 positions match TRBD1. Germline V gene data show CDR1 as SGHVS and CDR2 as FQNEAQ. The CDR3 length is 16 residues. V was clipped by 2 bases and J by 0 bases; unmatched bases: 4.

V is TRBV5-4 and J is TRBJ1-2; D might be TRBD1 (5 bases). The CDR3 consists of 15 residues. The V gene lost 3 bases and the J gene lost 3 bases, with 15 bases spanning the gap. Looked up from germline, CDR1 is SGHNT and CDR2 is YYREEE (reference sequence). Here the CDR3 reads CASSSGRGLDYGYTF. The CDR3 coding sequence is TGTGCCAGCAGCTCGGGGCGGGGGTTAGACTATGGCTACACCTTC. Drawing the rest from reference TRBV5-4 and TRBJ1-2, the complete variable domain is ETGVTQSPTHLIKTRGQQVTLRCSSQSGHNTVSWYQQALGQGPQFIFQYYREEENGRGNFPPRFSGLQFPNYSSELNVNALELDDSALYLCASSSGRGLDYGYTFGSGTRLTVV.

The chain uses TRBV27 and TRBJ1-6; no clear D. CDR1 is MNHEY and CDR2 is SMNVEV in the germline V gene (reference sequence). This CDR3 is built from 15 residues. Trimming removed 3 bases at V and 0 bases at J, with 6 bases between. For the CDR3, the DNA is TGTGCCAGCAGTTTTGTCAGCTCCTATAATTCACCCCTCCACTTT. The encoded protein is CASSFVSSYNSPLHF.

The CDR3 sequence is CASSTRRSSATEAFF. CDR3 nucleotide sequence: TGTGCCAGTAGTACCAGGAGGTCCTCTGCGACTGAAGCTTTCTTT. The chain uses TRBV19 and TRBJ1-1; D is unclear. Germline CDR1 reads LNHDA; CDR2 reads SQIVND (reference sequence). V was cut by 4 bases and J by 5 bases, with 17 bases left in between. The CDR3 is made up of 15 amino acids. Using reference TRBV19 and TRBJ1-1 for the parts outside the CDR3, the full variable domain is DGGITQSPKYLFRKEGQNVTLSCEQNLNHDAMYWYRQDPGQGLRLIYYSQIVNDFQKGDIAEGYSVSREKKESFPLTVTSAQKNPTAFYLCASSTRRSSATEAFFGQGTRLTVV.